What follows are 11 T cell receptor beta chains derived from one specimen sequenced in a study of T-cell reconstitution after alpha-beta-depleted transplantation in children. Unique molecular identifiers were built into the TCRbeta library. One entry per CDR3 protein results from TCRdb running MiXCR on the PCR reads. The sample lists some 550,000 distinct CDR3 sequences; roughly 24% were seen once. The material sequenced was PBMCs, mostly from graft donor cells, taken 360 days after TCRalphabeta/CD19-depleted stem cell transplant. The receptors here all came from a boy under two years old who had a stem cell transplant for acute myeloid leukemia, so the T cells may come from the graft donor.

This clonotype has ten or more counts. The chain has TRBV5-6 and TRBJ1-2; TRBD1 matches at 7 bases. The germline V gene encodes CDR1 SGHDT and CDR2 YYEEEE. CDR3 size: 15 residues. J gave up 8 bases and V 2 bases, and 12 bases lay outside the gene matches. CDR3 amino acids: CASSFPGQGDEGYTF. The CDR3, as DNA: TGTGCCAGCAGCTTCCCCGGCCAGGGGGATGAGGGCTACACCTTC.

The chain has TRBV20-1 and TRBJ2-5, with TRBD2 matching over 8 bases. The V and J ends lost 5 bases and 3 bases, in that order; junction bases with no gene match: 2. The CDR3 runs to 12 residues. The germline V gene has CDR1 DFQATT and CDR2 SNEGSKA (reference sequence). CDR3 DNA sequence: TGCAGTGCTTTCGGGGGGGAAGAGACCCAGTACTTC. This gives the protein CSAFGGEETQYF.

Many counts were recorded for this clonotype. V and J are TRBV12-3 or TRBV12-4 and TRBJ2-1; TRBD1 might be the D (6 bases). The CDR3 covers 13 residues. Between the trimmed V and J ends, which lost 8 bases and 5 bases, there was a span of 13 bases. CDR3 protein: CASRRQDDNEQFF. CDR3 sequence (DNA): TGTGCCAGCCGAAGACAGGACGACAATGAGCAGTTCTTC.

This clonotype has only one observation. This chain connects TRBV5-1 to TRBJ1-2, with D hard to call. V lost 0 bases and J 8 bases, leaving 26 bases between the germline ends. The CDR3 consists of 18 residues. Germline loops: CDR1 SGHRS, CDR2 YFSETQ. CDR3 DNA: TGCGCCAGCAGCTTGGTAGATGGAACAGCGGCAACTGGGAGGGGCTACACCTTC. Translation: CASSLVDGTAATGRGYTF.

This clonotype showed up just a few times. The gene calls are TRBV20-1 and TRBJ2-7; D is undetermined. Trimming left V 2 bases short and J 3 bases short, with 5 bases between. CDR3 length: 11 residues. CDR1 and CDR2 (germline): DFQATT, SNEGSKA (reference sequence). The CDR3 DNA sequence: TGCAGTGCTAGAAGCGTCTACGAGCAGTACGTC. Protein product: CSARSVYEQYV.

As DNA, the CDR3 is TGCGCCAGCAGCCAAGAGGCCAGCGGGGGGAGGTACGAGCAGTACTTC. Translating it yields CASSQEASGGRYEQYF. This chain links TRBV4-3 with TRBJ2-7; 9 bases fit TRBD2. Germline CDR1 reads LGHNA; CDR2 reads YSLEER. There are 16 residues in the CDR3. The V and J ends lost 0 bases and 4 bases, in that order; junction bases with no gene match: 7.

V is TRBV7-2 and J is TRBJ2-7; D not certain. V shed 1 base and J shed 5 bases, with 18 bases lying between them. Germline V CDR1 and CDR2: SGHTA, FQGNSA. The CDR3 totals 16 residues. CDR3 sequence: CASSLGMGHLNDEQYV. The DNA of the CDR3 is TGTGCCAGCAGCTTAGGTATGGGTCACCTAAATGACGAGCAGTACGTC.

This clonotype turned up a few times. This rearrangement joins TRBV20-1 to TRBJ1-5; no clear D. Trimming removed 5 bases at V and 10 bases at J, with 6 bases between. The CDR3 is made up of 9 amino acids. CDR1 is DFQATT and CDR2 is SNEGSKA in the germline V gene (reference sequence). The CDR3 sequence: CSAPHPQHF. Written as DNA, the CDR3 is TGCAGTGCTCCCCATCCCCAGCATTTT.

V is TRBV6-2 or TRBV6-3 and J is TRBJ2-5; TRBD2 matches 7 bases. Trimming cost V 2 bases and J 4 bases; bases outside gene matches: 10. Per germline, CDR1 MNHEY and CDR2 SVGEGT. The CDR3 totals 16 residues. In DNA form, the CDR3 reads TGTGCCAGCAGTTACGAGCTAGCGGATACCCCAGAGACCCAGTACTTC. It translates to CASSYELADTPETQYF.

The genes are TRBV12-3 or TRBV12-4 and TRBJ2-5; D may correspond to TRBD1 or TRBD2 (5 bases each). This CDR3 contains 16 residues. V lost 5 bases and J 4 bases, leaving 20 bases between the germline ends. The DNA of the CDR3 is TGTGCCAGCAGTCACCCTCCTTATACTAGGGGAGAGACCCAGTACTTC. This codes for CASSHPPYTRGETQYF.

In its sample, this clonotype was seen a few times. Just one base apart from a much larger clone, this may be a read error. V and J are TRBV6-1 and TRBJ2-3; a possible D gene is TRBD1 (6 bases). Trimming removed 5 bases from V and 2 bases from J, with 8 bases in between. CDR1 MNHNS and CDR2 SASEGT come from the germline V gene. This CDR3 is built from 13 residues. The CDR3 sequence is CASSRDTTDTQYF. For the CDR3, the DNA is TGTGCCAGCAGTCGGGACACCACAGATACGCAGTATTTT.